These 21 T cell receptor beta chains share one sample of origin, sequenced in a study of CD39 and CD103 CD8 tumor-infiltrating T cells. The method was immunoSEQ multiplex PCR; TCRdb's version includes in-frame clones alone and lacks a portion of them. Of some 3,000 clones listed, about four fifths are singletons. Input material: CD39- CD103- CD8+ T cells sorted from the tumor. Indicated subset: CD103-CD39- double-negative CD45RA- CD8 T cells. These receptors originate from a human donor with head and neck squamous cell carcinoma.

Note on this clone: Additional DNA sequences in this sample encode the identical CDR3. This chain uses TRBV4-1 with TRBJ2-1; 8 bases are shared with TRBD2. There are 16 residues in the CDR3. The J segment lost 2 bases and the V segment lost 0 bases, leaving 3 bases of the junction unmatched. Germline values: CDR1 MGHRA, CDR2 YSYEKL. The CDR3 sequence is CASSQESGGAYNEQFF. The CDR3 DNA reads TGCGCCAGCAGCCAAGAGTCCGGGGGGGCCTACAATGAGCAGTTCTTC.

The count of this clone is one. The V call is TRBV30, the J call TRBJ2-3; 8 positions agree with TRBD1. Germline CDR1 GTSNPN, CDR2 SVGIG (reference sequence). The V and J ends lost 7 bases and 4 bases, in that order; junction bases with no gene match: 16. This CDR3 contains 16 residues. The CDR3 coding sequence is TGTGCCTTCACCGCCTTAGGACAGGGTTGGCCAGATACGCAGTATTTT. Translation gives CAFTALGQGWPDTQYF.

This chain connects TRBV4-1 to TRBJ2-1, with 10 bases lining up with TRBD2. There are 17 residues in the CDR3. In germline, CDR1 is MGHRA, CDR2 YSYEKL. Trimming at V came to 0 bases and at J to 3 bases, leaving 5 bases not matched to a gene. The CDR3 nucleotides are TGCGCCAGCAGCCAAGATCGGACTAGCGGATACTACAATGAGCAGTTCTTC. Amino acid sequence: CASSQDRTSGYYNEQFF.

By frequency in the sample, this clone is large. The rearrangement links TRBV4-3 to TRBJ2-1; perhaps TRBD1 as D (5 bases). Germline lookup yields CDR1 LGHNA and CDR2 YSLEER. Trimming removed 0 bases at V and 4 bases at J, with 10 bases between. The CDR3 has 15 residues. CDR3 loop: CASSQEGQGYNEQFF. CDR3 DNA sequence: TGCGCCAGCAGCCAAGAGGGGCAGGGTTACAATGAGCAGTTCTTC.

The chain links TRBV27 to TRBJ1-2; D might be TRBD1 (5 bases). Trimming removed 5 bases from V and 4 bases from J, with 23 bases in between. In germline, CDR1 is MNHEY, CDR2 SMNVEV (reference sequence). CDR3 length equals 17 residues. CDR3 loop: CASSPKGLPPGIYGYTF. CDR3 nucleotide sequence: TGTGCCAGCAGTCCTAAAGGACTACCCCCAGGGATCTATGGCTACACCTTC.

V usage is TRBV6-1 and J usage is TRBJ1-6; D not resolved. The CDR3 is 11 amino acids. V was shortened by 10 bases and J by 8 bases, with 9 bases between the two germline ends. The germline gives CDR1 MNHNS, CDR2 SASEGT. The CDR3 DNA reads as TGTGCCACCCGACTTGATTCACCCCTCCACTTT. Translating gives CATRLDSPLHF.

The V gene is TRBV21-1, the J gene TRBJ2-3; no check of the table's D call, TRBD2, against the DNA was made. TRBV21-1 is a documented pseudogene. CDR3 length equals 16 residues. CDR3 sequence reads: CASSIPPAGCTDTQYF. In nucleotides, the CDR3 is TGTGCCAGCAGCATCCCACCCGCGGGATGCACAGATACGCAGTATTTT.

The rearrangement uses TRBV30 and TRBJ1-5; TRBD1 matches at 9 bases. With 3 bases clipped from V and 5 bases from J, the junction kept 5 bases outside the gene matches. This CDR3 has 14 amino acids. Germline V gene sequence: CDR1 GTSNPN, CDR2 SVGIG (reference sequence). CDR3 bases: TGTGCCTGGAGCCCGGGACAGGGATATCAGCCCCAGCATTTT. This translates into CAWSPGQGYQPQHF.

The genes are TRBV10-1 and TRBJ2-2; D remains ambiguous. V was cut by 9 bases and J by 6 bases, with 5 bases left in between. The CDR3 runs to 10 residues. Germline V lookup: CDR1 WNHNN, CDR2 SYGVQD (reference sequence). The CDR3 protein is CASWPGELFF. CDR3 coding DNA: TGCGCCAGTTGGCCCGGGGAGCTGTTTTTT.

The chain uses TRBV7-2 and TRBJ1-2, with D possibly matching TRBD1 (6 bases). The CDR3 is 16 amino acids. Trimming left V 5 bases short and J 4 bases short, with 20 bases between. CDR1 is SGHTA, CDR2 FQGNSA, per germline. The CDR3 spells CASSLRGAGAGYGYTF. The CDR3 DNA sequence: TGTGCCAGCAGCCTCCGTGGGGCGGGGGCGGGCTATGGCTACACCTTC.

V and J are TRBV7-2 and TRBJ1-1; D unclear. Germline lookup yields CDR1 SGHTA and CDR2 FQGNSA. Deletions cut 2 bases from V and 1 base from J, with 8 bases between. CDR3 length: 14 amino acids. The CDR3 protein is CASSLLNKNTEAFF. CDR3 DNA: TGTGCCAGCAGCTTACTGAACAAGAACACTGAAGCTTTCTTT.

Within the sample, this clone is large. The genes are TRBV7-9 and TRBJ2-7; 8 bases fit TRBD2. With V trimmed by 1 base and J by 1 base, 6 bases remained unmatched. The V gene's germline CDR1 is SEHNR and CDR2 FQNEAQ (reference sequence). The CDR3 is 16 amino acids. CDR3 in DNA: TGTGCCAGCAGCTTAGGGTACGGGGGGGATTCCTACGAGCAGTACTTC. Encoded protein: CASSLGYGGDSYEQYF.

This chain uses TRBV6-1 with TRBJ1-4, with D unclear. The CDR3 sequence is 17 residues long. V was cut by 2 bases and J by 5 bases, with 18 bases left in between. Germline-derived CDR1 and CDR2 are MNHNS and SASEGT. The CDR3 nucleotides are TGTGCCAGCAGTGAAAATCCGAGGGTCCAATACAATGAAAAACTGTTTTTT. Translating it yields CASSENPRVQYNEKLFF.

The chain carries TRBV6-5 and TRBJ1-1, with 9 bases matching TRBD1. This CDR3 contains 15 residues. V shed 8 bases and J 3 bases; nucleotides not matched to a gene: 10. The germline V gene encodes CDR1 MNHEY and CDR2 SVGAGI. The chain's CDR3 is CASFLTGGGDTEAFF. CDR3 coding DNA: TGTGCCAGCTTCTTAACAGGGGGCGGAGACACTGAAGCTTTCTTT.

The chain carries TRBV5-5 and TRBJ2-7, with a possible D match to TRBD2 (5 bases). V dropped 3 bases and J dropped 3 bases, with 19 bases sitting between them. The CDR3 length is 16 residues. Germline V gene sequence: CDR1 SGHKS, CDR2 YYEKEE (reference sequence). The CDR3 loop is CASSSILRHGLYEQYF. The CDR3 DNA reads TGTGCCAGCAGCTCCATACTCCGACACGGACTCTACGAGCAGTACTTC.

This chain uses TRBV6-6 with TRBJ1-1; TRBD1 matches at 10 bases. The CDR3 is made up of 14 amino acids. V trimming: 4 bases; J trimming: 3 bases; junction bases outside the gene matches: 2. Germline values: CDR1 MNHNY, CDR2 SVGAGI (reference sequence). CDR3 amino acids: CASSLGQGYTEAFF. For the CDR3, the DNA is TGTGCCAGCAGTTTGGGACAGGGGTACACTGAAGCTTTCTTT.

V and J are TRBV10-1 and TRBJ2-3; 8 bases match TRBD2. The CDR3 sequence is 14 residues long. The V gene end was trimmed by 4 bases and the J gene end by 5 bases; junction bases not matched to a gene: 5. CDR1 and CDR2 from the germline V gene are WNHNN and SYGVQD (reference sequence). CDR3 in DNA: TGCGCCAGCAGTGGCGGGACTAGGGAAGATACGCAGTATTTT. Translation gives CASSGGTREDTQYF.

The chain carries TRBV5-6 and TRBJ2-3; 13 bases align to TRBD2. The CDR3 is 16 amino acids. Losses at the gene ends were 4 bases for V and 4 bases for J; bases not matched to a gene: 6. Germline-derived CDR1 and CDR2 are SGHDT and YYEEEE. As DNA, the CDR3 is TGTGCCAGCAGCCGACCGACTAGCGGGGGGTCAGATACGCAGTATTTT. Encoded protein: CASSRPTSGGSDTQYF.

The chain links TRBV6-5 to TRBJ2-5; D possibly corresponds to TRBD2 (6 bases). CDR3 length equals 15 residues. V was shortened by 3 bases and J by 2 bases, with 13 bases between the two germline ends. Germline CDR1 is MNHEY and CDR2 is SVGAGI. This CDR3 is CASSYFYGGQETQYF. The CDR3 coding sequence is TGTGCCAGCAGTTATTTCTATGGAGGGCAAGAGACCCAGTACTTC.

The chain carries TRBV30 and TRBJ2-7; 8 nucleotides line up with TRBD1. The CDR3 consists of 14 residues. Germline CDR1 GTSNPN, CDR2 SVGIG (reference sequence). Germline trimming cut 6 bases from V and 0 bases from J; bases unmatched to any gene: 7. Here the CDR3 reads CACIRDRSSYEQYF. CDR3 bases: TGTGCCTGCATACGGGACAGGAGCTCCTACGAGCAGTACTTC.

The V call is TRBV27, the J call TRBJ2-7, with D maybe TRBD2 (7 bases). CDR1 and CDR2 (germline): MNHEY, SMNVEV (reference sequence). Trimming took 4 bases from V and 2 from J, leaving 12 bases between them. CDR3 length equals 14 residues. This CDR3 reads CASSSRGPAYEQYF. CDR3 coding DNA: TGTGCCAGCAGTTCGCGGGGGCCAGCCTACGAGCAGTACTTC.